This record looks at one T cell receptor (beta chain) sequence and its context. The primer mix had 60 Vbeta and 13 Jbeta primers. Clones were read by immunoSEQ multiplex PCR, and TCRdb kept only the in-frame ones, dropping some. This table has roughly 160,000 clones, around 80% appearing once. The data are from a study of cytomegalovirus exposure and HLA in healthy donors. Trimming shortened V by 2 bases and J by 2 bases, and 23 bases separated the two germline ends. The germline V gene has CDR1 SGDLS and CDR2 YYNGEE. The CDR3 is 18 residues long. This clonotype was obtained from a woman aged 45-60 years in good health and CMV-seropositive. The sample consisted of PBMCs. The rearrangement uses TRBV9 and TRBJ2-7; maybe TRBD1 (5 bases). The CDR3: CASSVGATQDTKPYEQYF. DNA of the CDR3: TGTGCCAGCAGCGTTGGCGCCACACAGGACACTAAACCCTACGAGCAGTACTTC.